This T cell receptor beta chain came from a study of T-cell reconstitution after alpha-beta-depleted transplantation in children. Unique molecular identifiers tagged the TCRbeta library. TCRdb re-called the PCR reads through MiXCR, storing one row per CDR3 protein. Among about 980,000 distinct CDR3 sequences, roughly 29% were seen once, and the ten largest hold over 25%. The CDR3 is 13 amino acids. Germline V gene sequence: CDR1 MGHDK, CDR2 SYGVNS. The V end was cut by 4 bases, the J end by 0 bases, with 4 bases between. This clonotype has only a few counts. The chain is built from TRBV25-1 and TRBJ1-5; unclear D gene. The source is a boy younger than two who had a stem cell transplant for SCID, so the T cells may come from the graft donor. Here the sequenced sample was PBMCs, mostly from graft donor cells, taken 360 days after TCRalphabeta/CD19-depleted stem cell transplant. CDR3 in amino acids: CASSANSNQPQHF. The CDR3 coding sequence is TGTGCCAGCAGTGCGAATAGCAATCAGCCCCAGCATTTT.